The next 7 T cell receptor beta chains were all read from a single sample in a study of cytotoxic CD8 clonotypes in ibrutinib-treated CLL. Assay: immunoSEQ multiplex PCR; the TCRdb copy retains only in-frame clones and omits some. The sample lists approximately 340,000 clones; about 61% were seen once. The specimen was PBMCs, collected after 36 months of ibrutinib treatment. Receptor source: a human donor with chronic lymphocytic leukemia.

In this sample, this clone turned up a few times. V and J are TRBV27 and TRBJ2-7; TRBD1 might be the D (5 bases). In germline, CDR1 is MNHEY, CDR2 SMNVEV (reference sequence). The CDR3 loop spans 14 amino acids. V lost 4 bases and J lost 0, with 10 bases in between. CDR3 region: CASSSTANSYEQYF. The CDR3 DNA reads TGTGCCAGCAGTTCGACAGCCAACTCCTACGAGCAGTACTTC.

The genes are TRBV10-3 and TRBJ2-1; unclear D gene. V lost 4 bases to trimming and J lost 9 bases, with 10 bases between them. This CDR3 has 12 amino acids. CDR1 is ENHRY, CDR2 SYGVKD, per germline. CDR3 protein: CAISVSIGEQFF. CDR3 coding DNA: TGTGCCATCAGTGTTTCTATAGGTGAGCAGTTCTTC.

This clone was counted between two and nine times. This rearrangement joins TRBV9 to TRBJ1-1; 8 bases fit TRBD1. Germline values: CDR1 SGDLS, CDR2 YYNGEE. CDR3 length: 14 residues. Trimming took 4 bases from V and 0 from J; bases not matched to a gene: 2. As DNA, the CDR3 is TGTGCCAGCAGCCCGGGACAGGTGAACACTGAAGCTTTCTTT. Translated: CASSPGQVNTEAFF.

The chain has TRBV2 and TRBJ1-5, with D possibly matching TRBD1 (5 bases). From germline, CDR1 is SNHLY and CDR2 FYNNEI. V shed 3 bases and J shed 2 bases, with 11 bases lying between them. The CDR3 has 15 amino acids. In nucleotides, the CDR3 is TGTGCCAGCAGTGAGGGGGGATCGGGCAATCAGCCCCAGCATTTT. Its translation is CASSEGGSGNQPQHF.

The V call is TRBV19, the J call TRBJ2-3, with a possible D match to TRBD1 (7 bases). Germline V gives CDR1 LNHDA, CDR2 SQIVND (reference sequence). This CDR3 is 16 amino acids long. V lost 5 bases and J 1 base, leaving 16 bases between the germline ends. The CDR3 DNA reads TGTGCCAGTAGTGAAGGCGGGACAGCTGGCACAGATACGCAGTATTTT. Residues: CASSEGGTAGTDTQYF.

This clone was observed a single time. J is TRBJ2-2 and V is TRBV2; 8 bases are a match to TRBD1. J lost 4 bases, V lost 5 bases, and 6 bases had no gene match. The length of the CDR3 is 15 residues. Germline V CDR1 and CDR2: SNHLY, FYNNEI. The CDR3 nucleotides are TGTGCCAGCAGTATTGGACAGGGAAGCACCGGGGAGCTGTTTTTT. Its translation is CASSIGQGSTGELFF.

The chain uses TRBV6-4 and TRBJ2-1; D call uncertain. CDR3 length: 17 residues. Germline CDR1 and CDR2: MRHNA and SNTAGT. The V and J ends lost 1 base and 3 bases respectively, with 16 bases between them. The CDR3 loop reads CASSDLAGLPNYNEQFF. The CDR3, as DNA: TGTGCCAGCAGTGACTTGGCCGGGCTACCTAACTACAATGAGCAGTTCTTC.